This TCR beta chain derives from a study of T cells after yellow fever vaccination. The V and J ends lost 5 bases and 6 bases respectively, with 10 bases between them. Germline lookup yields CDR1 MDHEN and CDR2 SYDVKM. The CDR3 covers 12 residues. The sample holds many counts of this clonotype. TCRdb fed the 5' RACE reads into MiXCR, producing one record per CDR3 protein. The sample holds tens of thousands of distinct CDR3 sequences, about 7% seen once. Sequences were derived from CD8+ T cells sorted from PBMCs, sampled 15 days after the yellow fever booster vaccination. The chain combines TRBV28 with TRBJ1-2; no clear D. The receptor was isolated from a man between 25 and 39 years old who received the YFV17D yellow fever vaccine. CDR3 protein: CASSPTLHGYTF. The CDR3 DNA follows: TGTGCCAGCAGTCCCACTCTACATGGCTACACCTTC.